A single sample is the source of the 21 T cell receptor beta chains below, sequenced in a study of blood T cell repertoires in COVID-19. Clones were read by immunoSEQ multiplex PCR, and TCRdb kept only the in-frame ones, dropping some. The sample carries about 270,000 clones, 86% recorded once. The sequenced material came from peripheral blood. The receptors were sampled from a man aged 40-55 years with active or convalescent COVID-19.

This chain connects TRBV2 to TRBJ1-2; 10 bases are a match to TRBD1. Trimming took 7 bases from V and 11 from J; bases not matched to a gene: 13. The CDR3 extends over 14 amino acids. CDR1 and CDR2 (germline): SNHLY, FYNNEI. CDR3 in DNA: TGTGCCAGCATTATACTCCGGGACAGGGGAATGTACACCTTC. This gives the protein CASIILRDRGMYTF.

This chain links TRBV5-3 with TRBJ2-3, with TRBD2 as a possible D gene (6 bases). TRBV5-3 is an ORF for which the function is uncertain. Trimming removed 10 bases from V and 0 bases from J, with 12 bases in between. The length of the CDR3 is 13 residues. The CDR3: CAPLLASTDTQYF. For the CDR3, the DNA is TGTGCCCCCCTTCTAGCGAGCACAGATACGCAGTATTTT.

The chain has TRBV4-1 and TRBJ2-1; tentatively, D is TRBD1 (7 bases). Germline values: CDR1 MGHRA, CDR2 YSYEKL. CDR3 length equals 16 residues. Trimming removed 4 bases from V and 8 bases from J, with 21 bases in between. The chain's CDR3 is CASSLSRAGGQDEQFF. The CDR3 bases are TGCGCCAGCAGCCTTTCGAGGGCAGGGGGGCAGGATGAGCAGTTCTTC.

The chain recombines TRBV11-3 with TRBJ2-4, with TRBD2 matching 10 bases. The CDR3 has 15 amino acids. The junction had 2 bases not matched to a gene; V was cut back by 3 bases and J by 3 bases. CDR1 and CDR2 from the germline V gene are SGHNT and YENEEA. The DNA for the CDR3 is TGTGCCAGCAGCTTCGGGACTAGCGACAAAAACATTCAGTACTTC. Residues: CASSFGTSDKNIQYF.

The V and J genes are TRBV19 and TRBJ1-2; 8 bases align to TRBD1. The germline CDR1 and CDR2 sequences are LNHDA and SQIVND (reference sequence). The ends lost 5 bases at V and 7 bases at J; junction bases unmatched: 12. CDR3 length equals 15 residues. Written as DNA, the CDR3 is TGTGCCAGTAGTCTCCATTCCGGACAGGGTGTTGGCTACACCTTC. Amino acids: CASSLHSGQGVGYTF.

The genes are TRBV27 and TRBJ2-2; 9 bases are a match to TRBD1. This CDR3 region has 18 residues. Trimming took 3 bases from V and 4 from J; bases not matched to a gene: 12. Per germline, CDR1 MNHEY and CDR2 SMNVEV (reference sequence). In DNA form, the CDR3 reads TGTGCCAGCAGTTTCACCCAGCCCGGGACAGGGTCCACCGGGGAGCTGTTTTTT. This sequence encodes CASSFTQPGTGSTGELFF.

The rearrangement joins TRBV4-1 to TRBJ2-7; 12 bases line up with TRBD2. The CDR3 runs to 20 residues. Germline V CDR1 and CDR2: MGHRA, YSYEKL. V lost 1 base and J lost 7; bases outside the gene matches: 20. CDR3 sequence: CASSQVPTGLAGRLGREQYF. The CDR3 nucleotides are TGCGCCAGCAGCCAAGTTCCGACTGGACTAGCGGGAAGGTTGGGAAGGGAGCAGTACTTC.

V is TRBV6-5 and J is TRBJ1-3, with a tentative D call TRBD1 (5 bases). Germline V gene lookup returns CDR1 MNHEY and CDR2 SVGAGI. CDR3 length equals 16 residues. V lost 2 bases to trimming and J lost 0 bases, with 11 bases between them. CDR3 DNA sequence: TGTGCCAGCAGTTACCGGGGGGGACGCTCTGGAAACACCATATATTTT. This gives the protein CASSYRGGRSGNTIYF.

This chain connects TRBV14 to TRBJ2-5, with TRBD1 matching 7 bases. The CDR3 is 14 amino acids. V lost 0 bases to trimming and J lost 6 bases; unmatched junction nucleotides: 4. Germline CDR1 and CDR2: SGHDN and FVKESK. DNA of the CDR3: TGTGCCAGCAGCCAAGAGGTACAGGGGAAGACCCAGTACTTC. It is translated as CASSQEVQGKTQYF.

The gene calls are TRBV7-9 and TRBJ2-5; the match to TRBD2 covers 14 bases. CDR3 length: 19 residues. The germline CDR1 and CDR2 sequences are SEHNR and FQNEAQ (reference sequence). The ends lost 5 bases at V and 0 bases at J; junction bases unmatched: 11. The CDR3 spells CASSGRLAGGPWDQETQYF. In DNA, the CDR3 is TGTGCCAGCAGCGGTCGACTAGCGGGGGGGCCTTGGGACCAAGAGACCCAGTACTTC. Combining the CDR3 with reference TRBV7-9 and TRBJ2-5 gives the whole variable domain DTGVSQNPRHKITKRGQNVTFRCDPISEHNRLYWYRQTLGQGPEFLTYFQNEAQLEKSRLLSDRFSAERPKGSFSTLEIQRTEQGDSAMYLCASSGRLAGGPWDQETQYFGPGTRLLVL.

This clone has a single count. CDR3 region: CASSVRTGSGEQFF. CDR3 DNA: TGTGCCAGCAGCGTACGGACGGGATCAGGTGAGCAGTTCTTC. V usage is TRBV9 and J usage is TRBJ2-1; D might be TRBD2 (5 bases). This CDR3 has 14 residues. Trimming took 1 base from V and 9 from J, leaving 14 bases between them. Germline CDR1 and CDR2: SGDLS and YYNGEE.

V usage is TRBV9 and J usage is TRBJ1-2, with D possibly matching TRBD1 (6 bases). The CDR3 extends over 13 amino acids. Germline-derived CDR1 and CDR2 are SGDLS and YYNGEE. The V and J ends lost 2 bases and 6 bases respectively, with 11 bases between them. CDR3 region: CASSVVQGDGYTF. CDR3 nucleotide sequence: TGTGCCAGCAGCGTTGTACAGGGTGATGGCTACACCTTC.

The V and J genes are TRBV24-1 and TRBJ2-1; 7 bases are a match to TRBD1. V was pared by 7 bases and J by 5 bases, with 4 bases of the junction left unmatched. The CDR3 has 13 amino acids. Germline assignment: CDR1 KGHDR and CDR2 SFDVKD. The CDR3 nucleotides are TGTGCCACCAGGAGGACAGGAGACAATGAGCAGTTCTTC. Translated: CATRRTGDNEQFF.

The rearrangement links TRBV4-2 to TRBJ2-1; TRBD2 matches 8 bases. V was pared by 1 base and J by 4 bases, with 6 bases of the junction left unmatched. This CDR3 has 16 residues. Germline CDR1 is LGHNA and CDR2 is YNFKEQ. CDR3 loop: CASSQAASGGYNEQFF. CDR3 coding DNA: TGTGCCAGCAGCCAAGCCGCAAGCGGGGGTTACAATGAGCAGTTCTTC.

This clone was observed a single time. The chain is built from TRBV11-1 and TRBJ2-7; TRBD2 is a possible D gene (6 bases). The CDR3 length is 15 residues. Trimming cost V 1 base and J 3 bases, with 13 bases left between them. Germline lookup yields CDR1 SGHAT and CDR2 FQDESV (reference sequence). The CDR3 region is CASSLGYAGSYEQYF. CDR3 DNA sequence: TGTGCCAGCAGCTTAGGCTACGCCGGGAGCTACGAGCAGTACTTC.

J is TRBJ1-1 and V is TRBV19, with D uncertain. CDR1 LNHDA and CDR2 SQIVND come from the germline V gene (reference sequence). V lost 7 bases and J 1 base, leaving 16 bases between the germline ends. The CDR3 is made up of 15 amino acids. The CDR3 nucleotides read TGTGCCAGTACCGTCGGAGCGGCTTCGAACACTGAAGCTTTCTTT. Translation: CASTVGAASNTEAFF.

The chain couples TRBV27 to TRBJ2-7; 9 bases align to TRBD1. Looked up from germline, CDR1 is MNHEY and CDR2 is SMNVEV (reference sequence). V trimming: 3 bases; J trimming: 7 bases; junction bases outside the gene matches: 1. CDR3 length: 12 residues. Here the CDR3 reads CASSLTGGEQYF. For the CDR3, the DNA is TGTGCCAGCAGTTTGACAGGGGGTGAGCAGTACTTC.

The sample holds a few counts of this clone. The CDR3 region is CASSPWQVGEQYF. The CDR3 nucleotides read TGTGCCAGCAGCCCATGGCAGGTTGGCGAGCAGTACTTC. The gene calls are TRBV5-4 and TRBJ2-7; D remains unclear. Deletions cut 4 bases from V and 6 bases from J, with 14 bases between. CDR3 length equals 13 residues. The germline gives CDR1 SGHNT, CDR2 YYREEE (reference sequence).

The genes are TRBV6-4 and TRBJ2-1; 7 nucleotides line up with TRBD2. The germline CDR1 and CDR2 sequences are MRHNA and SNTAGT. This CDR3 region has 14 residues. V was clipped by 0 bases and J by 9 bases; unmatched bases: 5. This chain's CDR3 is CASSDSTSSPEQFF. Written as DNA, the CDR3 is TGTGCCAGCAGTGACTCGACTAGCAGTCCTGAGCAGTTCTTC.

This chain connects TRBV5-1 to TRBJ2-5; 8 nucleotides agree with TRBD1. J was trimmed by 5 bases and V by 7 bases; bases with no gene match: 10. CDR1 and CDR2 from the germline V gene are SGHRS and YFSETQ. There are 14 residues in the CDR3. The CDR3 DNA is TGCGCCAGCGGCCCAGGGGGCCAGGGGGAGACCCAGTACTTC. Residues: CASGPGGQGETQYF.

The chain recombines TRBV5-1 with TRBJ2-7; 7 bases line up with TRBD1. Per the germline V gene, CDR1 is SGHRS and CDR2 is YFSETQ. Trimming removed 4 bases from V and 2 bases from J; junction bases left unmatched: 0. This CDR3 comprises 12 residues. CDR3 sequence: CASSQGAYEQYF. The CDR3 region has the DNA TGCGCCAGCAGCCAGGGGGCCTACGAGCAGTACTTC.